The rows below give T cell receptor beta chains drawn from one sample of a study of blood T cell repertoires in COVID-19. TCRdb's table, derived via immunoSEQ multiplex PCR, lists solely in-frame clones and lacks some. The sample has more than 250,000 clones, under 95% seen once; the top ten hold roughly 20%. Sequencing was done on a sample of PBMCs or T cells enriched from blood (not recorded which). These receptors were taken from a woman younger than 45 who had recovered from COVID-19. CDR3s include the opening cysteine and the closing phenylalanine or tryptophan. The order of the fields is D gene, clone size, J gene, CDR3 length, V gene, CDR3 DNA, CDR3 protein. The D gene is left open where the match is weak. Size values are once, few and many counts, or a class for expanded clones, and some rows have none.

NA | NA | TRBJ1-2 | 14 | TRBV4-3 | TGCGCCAGCAGCCCTAGTGTGTTAGACTATGGCTACACCTTC | CASSPSVLDYGYTF
NA | NA | TRBJ1-3 | 14 | TRBV5-1 | TGCGCCAGCAGCTTGGAACTCTCCGGAAACACCATATATTTT | CASSLELSGNTIYF
TRBD1 | NA | TRBJ1-4 | 15 | TRBV15 | TGTGCCAGCACGGGACAGACAACAACTAATGAAAAACTGTTTTTT | CASTGQTTTNEKLFF
NA | once | TRBJ1-1 | 12 | TRBV28 | TGTGCCAGCAGTTTTATAAACACTGAAGCTTTCTTT | CASSFINTEAFF
TRBD1 | NA | TRBJ1-4 | 14 | TRBV2 | TGTGCCAGCAGTGACAGGGGGTTAGGGGAAAAACTGTTTTTT | CASSDRGLGEKLFF
NA | NA | TRBJ1-1 | 13 | TRBV12-3/TRBV12-4 | TGTGCCAGCAAGGGCCAGGGCGGCACTGAAGCTTTCTTT | CASKGQGGTEAFF
NA | NA | TRBJ1-1 | 12 | TRBV13 | TGTGCCAGCAGCTTAATTGGACAAGGAGCTTTCTTT | CASSLIGQGAFF
TRBD1 | NA | TRBJ2-3 | 16 | TRBV24-1 | TGTGCCACCAGTGAGCCGGACAGGAGGAGCACAGATACGCAGTATTTT | CATSEPDRRSTDTQYF
NA | NA | TRBJ1-1 | 13 | TRBV19 | TGTGCCAGTAGTGGACACCTGAACACTGAAGCTTTCTTT | CASSGHLNTEAFF
TRBD1 | NA | TRBJ2-7 | 14 | TRBV29-1 | TGCAGCGTAATCCGGGACAGGGTACCGGGCGAGCAGTACTTC | CSVIRDRVPGEQYF
TRBD1 | NA | TRBJ2-2 | 15 | TRBV28 | TGTGCCAGCCTCTCAGGGGGCGGTATGGGCGGGGAGCTGTTTTTT | CASLSGGGMGGELFF
TRBD2 | once | TRBJ2-1 | 15 | TRBV6-5 | TGTGCCAGCAGATTCACTAGCGGGAGAGCGAATGAGCAGTTCTTC | CASRFTSGRANEQFF
NA | NA | TRBJ1-5 | 13 | TRBV3-1/TRBV3-2 | TGTGCCAGCAGCTCCAATAGCAATCAGCCCCAGCATTTT | CASSSNSNQPQHF
NA | NA | TRBJ1-4 | 16 | TRBV27 | TGTGCCAGCAGTACGACTGTCCGCGGCACTAATGAAAAACTGTTTTTT | CASSTTVRGTNEKLFF
NA | NA | TRBJ1-2 | 19 | TRBV4-2 | TGTGCCAGCAGCCAAGACCCCACCCGGTACAGGAGAATTCACTATGGCTACACCTTC | CASSQDPTRYRRIHYGYTF
NA | NA | TRBJ2-7 | 15 | TRBV11-2 | TGTGCCAGCAGCTTATCCCCTAAGAGCTCCTACGAGCAGTACTTC | CASSLSPKSSYEQYF
TRBD1 | NA | TRBJ1-2 | 13 | TRBV6-5 | TGTGCCAGCAGCCTAGGGACAGACTATGGCTACACCTTC | CASSLGTDYGYTF
TRBD1 | NA | TRBJ1-5 | 16 | TRBV19 | TGTGCCAGTAGTATAGATCTATACACAGGGGGTCAGCCCCAGCATTTT | CASSIDLYTGGQPQHF
NA | NA | TRBJ2-5 | 14 | TRBV25-1 | TGTGCCAGCAGTACAGGGTCAGGGGAAGAGACCCAGTACTTC | CASSTGSGEETQYF
TRBD1 | NA | TRBJ1-1 | 13 | TRBV18 | TGTGCCAGCTCAACAGGGGGATACACTGAAGCTTTCTTT | CASSTGGYTEAFF
TRBD1 | NA | TRBJ1-6 | 15 | TRBV7-8 | TGTGCCAGCAGCTCCGGGACAGGGGGCCATTCACCCCTCCACTTT | CASSSGTGGHSPLHF
TRBD1 | NA | TRBJ1-1 | 14 | TRBV6-5 | TGTGCCAGCAGTAACAGGGGGCCTAGCGCTGAAGCTTTCTTT | CASSNRGPSAEAFF
NA | NA | TRBJ2-1 | 17 | TRBV24-1 | TGTGCCACCAGTGATGGGGGCTGGCGGGAGACCTACAATGAGCAGTTCTTC | CATSDGGWRETYNEQFF
TRBD2 | NA | TRBJ2-3 | 17 | TRBV19 | TGTGCCACCGCGGGGGGAAAGAGGGGGTATGGCACAGATACGCAGTATTTT | CATAGGKRGYGTDTQYF
NA | NA | TRBJ2-7 | 15 | TRBV7-2 | TGTGCCAGCAGCTTAGCCAGGGGATCCTTTTACGAGCAGTACTTC | CASSLARGSFYEQYF
NA | once | TRBJ2-5 | 15 | TRBV5-4 | TGTGCCAGCAGCTTGGAGGGGGGGCTAGGGGAGACCCAGTACTTC | CASSLEGGLGETQYF
NA | NA | TRBJ1-4 | 13 | TRBV3-1/TRBV3-2 | TGTGCCAGCAGCCAAGATGCGGGCAGGCAAACATTTTTT | CASSQDAGRQTFF